Presented here are 3 T cell receptor beta chains from one specimen sequenced in a study of early T cells in non-severe SARS-CoV-2 infection. TCRdb passed the 5' RACE reads through MiXCR, listing each CDR3 protein once. The sample shows tens of thousands of distinct CDR3 sequences, around 10% of them seen only once. The source material was whole blood. The receptors were sampled from an adult who was a healthcare worker with PCR-confirmed SARS-CoV-2 infection or an uninfected control (not recorded which).

This clonotype was counted many times. V usage is TRBV20-1 and J usage is TRBJ2-1; the match to TRBD2 covers 11 bases. Germline CDR1 DFQATT, CDR2 SNEGSKA (reference sequence). J lost 9 bases, V lost 5 bases, and 9 bases had no gene match. This CDR3 contains 14 residues. The CDR3 protein is CSAVLGLAAVEQFF. The CDR3 nucleotides are TGCAGTGCTGTCCTGGGACTAGCGGCCGTTGAGCAGTTCTTC.

The J gene is TRBJ2-3, the V gene TRBV29-1; 7 bases map to TRBD2. Germline V lookup: CDR1 SQVTM, CDR2 ANQGSEA. The CDR3 spans 14 residues. The V segment lost 4 bases and the J segment 4 bases; nucleotides outside the gene matches: 8. The CDR3 DNA follows: TGCAGCGTTGTCTGGGGCGGGAGCCCAGATACGCAGTATTTT. Protein product: CSVVWGGSPDTQYF.

At least ten counts were recorded for this clonotype. The rearrangement links TRBV7-3 to TRBJ2-5; D not certain. V lost 1 base to trimming and J lost 5 bases, with 8 bases between them. CDR1 SGHTA and CDR2 FQGTGA come from the germline V gene. The CDR3 length is 13 residues. In nucleotides, the CDR3 is TGTGCCAGCAGCTTAAGCAGTACGGAGACCCAGTACTTC. Translating gives CASSLSSTETQYF. Full variable domain (remainder filled in from reference TRBV7-3 and TRBJ2-5): GAGVSQTPSNKVTEKGKYVELRCDPISGHTALYWYRQSLGQGPEFLIYFQGTGAADDSGLPNDRFFAVRPEGSVSTLKIQRTERGDSAVYLCASSLSSTETQYFGPGTRLLVL.